The clone carrying this T cell receptor beta chain was counted ten times or more. This specimen belongs to a study of response to subunit inactivated influenza vaccine. TCRdb redid the calling of the RT-PCR reads with MiXCR, one entry per CDR3 protein. This sample has roughly 540,000 distinct CDR3 sequences, with approximately 22% found just once. Another study also made use of these data, one on T cells expressing NK-cell markers. That paper states: Generation of TCR beta cDNA was performed by 5'RACE template switching incorporating UMIs. For about 6 donors, the dominant NKG2C+ clonotypes made up about 1.0-8% of their CD8+ T cells.

This material consisted of CD4+ T cells sorted from PBMCs, taken 12 days after vaccination. The clonotype originates from a man aged 45-65 years who received an inactivated influenza vaccine.

The CDR3 spells CASSHRDNLSHEQFF. DNA for the CDR3: TGCGCCAGCAGTCACCGGGACAATCTGAGCCATGAGCAGTTCTTC. The chain joins TRBV5-1 to TRBJ2-1; D is possibly TRBD1 (6 bases). The germline V gene has CDR1 SGHRS and CDR2 YFSETQ. V was clipped by 5 bases and J by 8 bases, with 20 bases between them. CDR3 length: 15 amino acids.